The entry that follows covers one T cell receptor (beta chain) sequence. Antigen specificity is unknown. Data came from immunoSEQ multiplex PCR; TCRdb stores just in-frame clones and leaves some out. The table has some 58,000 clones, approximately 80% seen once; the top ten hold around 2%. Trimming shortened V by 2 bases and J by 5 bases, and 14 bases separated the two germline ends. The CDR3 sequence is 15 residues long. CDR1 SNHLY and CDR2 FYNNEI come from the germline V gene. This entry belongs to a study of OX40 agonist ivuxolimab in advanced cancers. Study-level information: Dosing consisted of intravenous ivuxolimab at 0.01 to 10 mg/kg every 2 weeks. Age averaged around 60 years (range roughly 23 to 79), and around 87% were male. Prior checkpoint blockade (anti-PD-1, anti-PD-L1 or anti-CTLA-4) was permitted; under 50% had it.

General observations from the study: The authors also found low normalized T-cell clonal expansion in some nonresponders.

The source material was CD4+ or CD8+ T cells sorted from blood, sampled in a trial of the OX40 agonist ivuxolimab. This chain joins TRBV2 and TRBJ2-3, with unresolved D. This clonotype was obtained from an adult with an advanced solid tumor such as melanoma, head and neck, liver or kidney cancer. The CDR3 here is CASSEWSKLQDTQYF. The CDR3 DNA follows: TGTGCCAGCAGTGAATGGTCTAAACTGCAAGATACGCAGTATTTT.